Reported below is one T cell receptor (beta chain). TCRdb keeps only in-frame clones here, not all; method: immunoSEQ multiplex PCR. The sample has tens of thousands of clones, about 80% seen once; the top ten hold 2% to 2.5%. This sample is drawn from a study of glioma-infiltrating T cells after dendritic cell vaccination. Study details: Samples are from glioblastoma patients in Phase I and II dendritic cell vaccine trials.

Fresh-frozen tumor tissue and more than two years of survival data were available for all. This TCR came from a human donor with glioblastoma. The specimen comprised blood, sampled before dendritic cell vaccination.

CDR3 in amino acids: CASSVGEGSGLAGVVGELFF. In DNA form, the CDR3 reads TGTGCCAGCAGCGTAGGAGAGGGAAGCGGACTAGCGGGAGTGGTCGGGGAGCTGTTTTTT. This sequence joins TRBV9 and TRBJ2-2; 13 nucleotides agree with TRBD2. The trim removed 0 bases at V and 7 bases at J, leaving 15 bases unmatched. CDR1 is SGDLS, CDR2 YYNGEE, per germline. This CDR3 contains 20 residues.